This T cell receptor beta chain was identified in a study of a mutant IDH1 vaccine in newly diagnosed glioma (dated by TCRdb to about 2021). Describing the broader study: Vaccination began 4-6 weeks after radiotherapy alone, or alongside temozolomide cycles in the chemotherapy-containing groups. Of the 32 patients who were treated, about 62% were male and about 40% were female, and the mean age was around 40 years. Prior to enrollment, patients had been given standard therapy consisting of radiotherapy alone, temozolomide alone, or radiochemotherapy with temozolomide, with the combination given to most patients. The week-35 safety follow-up took place at visit V12, and the week-47 end of study took place at visit V13. Peripheral blood was collected at six visits: V03 (baseline), V05, V07, V10, V12 and V13. Longitudinal TCRB deep sequencing was performed for 20 to 25 treated patients wherever samples were available for exploratory analyses.

In regard to this clone: Its antigen is not yet known. No much larger clone exists at a distance of one base, and base qualities are not known.

What the time point label conveys for this sample: week 47, end of study. Every vaccine dose consisted of 300 ug of a 20-mer mutant IDH1 peptide in Montanide, administered subcutaneously together with topical imiquimod. Patients were given eight vaccinations, in weeks 1, 3, 5, 7, 11, 15, 19 and 23, which matched visits V03 through V10. All donors had newly diagnosed IDH1-mutant astrocytomas of WHO grade 3 or 4 that showed loss of nuclear ATRX. The samples were drawn from NOA16, a multicentre, single-arm, open-label phase I trial in Germany that tested a mutant IDH1 peptide vaccine in humans for the first time. Genomic DNA for TCRB sequencing was extracted from EDTA blood using the DNeasy Blood and Tissue Kit. From a lookup of the germline V gene, CDR1 and CDR2 are MNHNS and SASEGT. The CDR3 numbers 16 residues from cysteine through phenylalanine. The only DNA kept is the CDR3, 48 bases in frame from the first base. The germline V and J ends show losses of 4 bases and 4 bases respectively, and no gene match explains 13 bases of the junction.

What the work shows at the level of the full study, not this receptor alone: No apparent relationship was observed between pseudoprogression and alterations in the top peripheral T cell clonotypes detected by TCRB sequencing. Immune responses induced by the vaccine were seen in roughly 92% of patients across multiple MHC alleles. According to the authors, sample limitations meant that analyses of patient blood samples could not be reproduced. Selection of PBMC samples for TCRB deep sequencing was based on availability.

The library was produced with the immunoSEQ multiplex PCR assay. Rearranged TCR beta chain sequences were amplified using the hsTCRB Kit according to the manufacturer's protocol. Sequencing of TCRB libraries was carried out on an Illumina MiSeq. The authors processed their data as follows. The proprietary platform of the kit vendor was used for demultiplexing, trimming and gene mapping. TCRdb retrieved this table from immuneACCESS and kept in-frame rearrangements only. Not all clones are present; in checked studies, unresolved V genes account for under half, and no reason is known for the remainder. V and J calls and clone size follow that table, whereas D and trimming were derived from the DNA. In this sample the table shows approximately 60,000 clones, 80% to 85% of which occur a single time. The ten largest clonotypes hold roughly 4% of the sample.

This clonotype was sampled from a man aged 30 to 45 with glioma. The chain couples TRBV6-1 to TRBJ2-7; TRBD1 lines up with 7 middle nucleotides. The sequencing used PBMCs, collected from a glioma patient whose treatment included an IDH1 peptide vaccine. The nucleotides read TGTGCCAGCAGTGCCTACTCGACAGGGCTACCGTACGAGCAGTACTTC. This codes for CASSAYSTGLPYEQYF.